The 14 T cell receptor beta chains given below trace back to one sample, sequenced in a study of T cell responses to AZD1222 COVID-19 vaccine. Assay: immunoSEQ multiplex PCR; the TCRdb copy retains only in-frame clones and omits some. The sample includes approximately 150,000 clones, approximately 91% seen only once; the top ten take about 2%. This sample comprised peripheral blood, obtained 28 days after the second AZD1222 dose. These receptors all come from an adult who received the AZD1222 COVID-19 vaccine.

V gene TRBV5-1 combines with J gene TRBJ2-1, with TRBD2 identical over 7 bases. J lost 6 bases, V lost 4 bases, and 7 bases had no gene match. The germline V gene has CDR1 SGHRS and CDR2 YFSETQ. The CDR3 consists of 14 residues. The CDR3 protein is CASSTTSVFNEQFF. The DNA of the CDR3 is TGCGCCAGCAGCACCACTAGCGTATTCAATGAGCAGTTCTTC.

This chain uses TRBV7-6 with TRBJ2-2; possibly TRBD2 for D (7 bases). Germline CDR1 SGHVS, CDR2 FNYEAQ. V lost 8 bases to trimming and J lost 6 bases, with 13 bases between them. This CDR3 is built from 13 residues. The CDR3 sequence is CASSRGGSGELFF. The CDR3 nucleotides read TGTGCCAGCTCTAGGGGGGGTTCCGGGGAGCTGTTTTTT.

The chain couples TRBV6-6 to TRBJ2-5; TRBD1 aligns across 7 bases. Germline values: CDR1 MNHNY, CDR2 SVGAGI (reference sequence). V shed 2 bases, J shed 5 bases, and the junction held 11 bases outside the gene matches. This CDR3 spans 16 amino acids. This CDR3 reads CASSYHPTGKGETQYF. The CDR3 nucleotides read TGTGCCAGCAGTTACCACCCGACAGGGAAGGGGGAGACCCAGTACTTC.

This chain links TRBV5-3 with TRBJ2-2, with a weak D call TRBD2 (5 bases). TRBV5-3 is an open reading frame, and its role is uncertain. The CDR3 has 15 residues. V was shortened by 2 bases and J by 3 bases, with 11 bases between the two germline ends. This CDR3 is CARSLYRGDTGELFF. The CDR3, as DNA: TGTGCCAGAAGCTTATACCGGGGTGACACCGGGGAGCTGTTTTTT.

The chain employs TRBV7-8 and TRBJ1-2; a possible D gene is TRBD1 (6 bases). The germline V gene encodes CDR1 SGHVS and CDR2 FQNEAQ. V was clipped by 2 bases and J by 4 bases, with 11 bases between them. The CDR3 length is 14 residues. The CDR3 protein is CASSLFTGSYGYTF. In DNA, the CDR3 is TGTGCCAGCAGCTTATTTACAGGGAGCTATGGCTACACCTTC.

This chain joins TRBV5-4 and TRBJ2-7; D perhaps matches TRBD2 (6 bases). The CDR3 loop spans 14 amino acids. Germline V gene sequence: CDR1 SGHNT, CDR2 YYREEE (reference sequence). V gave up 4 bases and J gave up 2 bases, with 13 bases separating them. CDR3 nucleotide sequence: TGTGCCAGCAGCCAGGGCGGCGGGACCTACGAGCAGTACTTC. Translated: CASSQGGGTYEQYF.

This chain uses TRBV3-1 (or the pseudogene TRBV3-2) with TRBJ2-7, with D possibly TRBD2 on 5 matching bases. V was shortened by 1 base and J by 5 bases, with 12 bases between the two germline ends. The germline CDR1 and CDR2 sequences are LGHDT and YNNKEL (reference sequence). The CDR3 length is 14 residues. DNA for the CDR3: TGTGCCAGCAGCCAAGCAAGGCTAGCCCACGAGCAGTACTTC. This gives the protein CASSQARLAHEQYF.

The CDR3 sequence is CASSKTGADSGNTIYF. The CDR3 DNA is TGTGCCAGCAGCAAAACAGGGGCTGACTCTGGAAACACCATATATTTT. The V and J genes are TRBV7-9 and TRBJ1-3; the match to TRBD1 covers 7 bases. The CDR3 sequence is 16 residues long. Trimming at V came to 5 bases and at J to 0 bases, leaving 7 bases not matched to a gene. Germline CDR1 SEHNR, CDR2 FQNEAQ (reference sequence). Full variable domain (rest looked up from reference TRBV7-9 and TRBJ1-3): DTGVSQNPRHKITKRGQNVTFRCDPISEHNRLYWYRQTLGQGPEFLTYFQNEAQLEKSRLLSDRFSAERPKGSFSTLEIQRTEQGDSAMYLCASSKTGADSGNTIYFGEGSWLTVV.

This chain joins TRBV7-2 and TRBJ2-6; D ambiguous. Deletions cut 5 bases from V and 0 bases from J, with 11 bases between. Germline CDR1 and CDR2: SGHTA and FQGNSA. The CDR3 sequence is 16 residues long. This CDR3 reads CASSPWTPSGANVLTF. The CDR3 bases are TGTGCCAGCAGCCCCTGGACGCCCTCTGGGGCCAACGTCCTGACTTTC.

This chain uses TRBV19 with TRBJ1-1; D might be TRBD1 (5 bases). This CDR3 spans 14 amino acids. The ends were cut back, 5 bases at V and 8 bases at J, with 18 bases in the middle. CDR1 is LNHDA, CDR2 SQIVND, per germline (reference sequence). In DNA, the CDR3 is TGTGCCAGTAGTTATAGATCACGGGGCGTCGAAGCTTTCTTT. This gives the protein CASSYRSRGVEAFF.

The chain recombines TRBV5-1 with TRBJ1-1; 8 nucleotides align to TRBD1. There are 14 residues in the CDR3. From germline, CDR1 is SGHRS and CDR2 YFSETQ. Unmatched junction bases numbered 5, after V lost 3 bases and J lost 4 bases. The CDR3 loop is CASSSGGVITEAFF. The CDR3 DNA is TGCGCCAGCAGCTCAGGGGGCGTTATCACTGAAGCTTTCTTT.

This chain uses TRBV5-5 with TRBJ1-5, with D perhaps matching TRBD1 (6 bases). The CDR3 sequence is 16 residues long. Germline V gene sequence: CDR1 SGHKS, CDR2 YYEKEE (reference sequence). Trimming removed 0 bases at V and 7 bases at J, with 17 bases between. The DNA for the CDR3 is TGTGCCAGCAGCTTGGGGGGGCCAGGGTCGGGACAGCCCCAGCATTTT. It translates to CASSLGGPGSGQPQHF.

CDR3 protein: CSVGGPAGGYEQFF. As DNA, the CDR3 is TGCAGCGTTGGGGGACCAGCGGGGGGCTATGAGCAGTTCTTC. The chain has TRBV29-1 and TRBJ2-1; 9 bases line up with TRBD2. Losses at the gene ends were 4 bases for V and 8 bases for J; bases not matched to a gene: 9. Germline lookup yields CDR1 SQVTM and CDR2 ANQGSEA. The CDR3 is made up of 14 amino acids.

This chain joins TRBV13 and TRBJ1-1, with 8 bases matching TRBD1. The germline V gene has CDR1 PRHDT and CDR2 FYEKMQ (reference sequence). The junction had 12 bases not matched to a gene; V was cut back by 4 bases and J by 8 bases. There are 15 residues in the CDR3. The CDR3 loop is CASSSPDRAVMEAFF. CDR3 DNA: TGTGCCAGCAGCTCACCGGACAGGGCGGTCATGGAAGCTTTCTTT.